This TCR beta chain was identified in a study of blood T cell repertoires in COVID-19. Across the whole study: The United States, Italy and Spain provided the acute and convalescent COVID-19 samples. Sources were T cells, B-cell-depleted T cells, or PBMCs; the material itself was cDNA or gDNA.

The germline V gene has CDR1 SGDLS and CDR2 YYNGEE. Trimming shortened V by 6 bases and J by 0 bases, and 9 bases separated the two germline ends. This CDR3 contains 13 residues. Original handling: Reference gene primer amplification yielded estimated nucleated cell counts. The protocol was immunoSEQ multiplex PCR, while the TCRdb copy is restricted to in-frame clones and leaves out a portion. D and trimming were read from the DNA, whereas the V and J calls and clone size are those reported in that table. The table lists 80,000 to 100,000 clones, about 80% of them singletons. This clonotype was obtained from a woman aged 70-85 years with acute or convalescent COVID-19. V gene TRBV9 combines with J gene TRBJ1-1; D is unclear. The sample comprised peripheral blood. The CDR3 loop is CASKSGLNTEAFF. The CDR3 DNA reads TGTGCCAGCAAGTCGGGTCTGAACACTGAAGCTTTCTTT.